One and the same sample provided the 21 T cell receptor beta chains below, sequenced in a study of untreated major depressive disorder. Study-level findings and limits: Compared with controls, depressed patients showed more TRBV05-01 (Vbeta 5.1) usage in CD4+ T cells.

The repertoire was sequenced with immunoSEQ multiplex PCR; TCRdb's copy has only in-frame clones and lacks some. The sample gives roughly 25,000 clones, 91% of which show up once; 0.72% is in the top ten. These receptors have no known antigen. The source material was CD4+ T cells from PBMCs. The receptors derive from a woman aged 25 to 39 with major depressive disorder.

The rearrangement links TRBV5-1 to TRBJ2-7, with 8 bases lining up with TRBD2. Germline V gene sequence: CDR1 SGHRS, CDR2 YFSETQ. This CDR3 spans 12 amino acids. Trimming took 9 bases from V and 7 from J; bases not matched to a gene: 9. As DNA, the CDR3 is TGCGCCACCACGAGCGGGAGTGGTGAGCAGTACTTC. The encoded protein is CATTSGSGEQYF.

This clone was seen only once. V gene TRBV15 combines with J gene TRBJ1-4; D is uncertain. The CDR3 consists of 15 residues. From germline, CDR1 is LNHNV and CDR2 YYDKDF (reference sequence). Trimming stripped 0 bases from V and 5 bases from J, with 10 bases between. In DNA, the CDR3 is TGTGCCACCAGCAGAGACCTCAATTGGAATGAAAAACTGTTTTTT. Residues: CATSRDLNWNEKLFF.

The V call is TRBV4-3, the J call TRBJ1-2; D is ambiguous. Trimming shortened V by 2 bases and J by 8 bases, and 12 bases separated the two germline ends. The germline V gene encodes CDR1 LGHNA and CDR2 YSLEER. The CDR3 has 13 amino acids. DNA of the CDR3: TGCGCCAGCAGCCAATTTCTGGGATTCGGCTACACCTTC. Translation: CASSQFLGFGYTF.

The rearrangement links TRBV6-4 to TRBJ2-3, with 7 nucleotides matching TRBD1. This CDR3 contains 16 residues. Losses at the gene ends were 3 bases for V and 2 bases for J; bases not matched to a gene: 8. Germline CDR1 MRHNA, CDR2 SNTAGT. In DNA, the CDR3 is TGTGCCAGCAGTGAATCAACAGGGGAGCCCACAGATACGCAGTATTTT. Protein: CASSESTGEPTDTQYF.

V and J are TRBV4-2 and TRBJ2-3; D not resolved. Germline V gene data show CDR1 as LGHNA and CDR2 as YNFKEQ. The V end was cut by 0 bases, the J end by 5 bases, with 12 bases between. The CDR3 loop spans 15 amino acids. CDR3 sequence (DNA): TGTGCCAGCAGCCAAGAGGTACCTCATAGAGATACGCAGTATTTT. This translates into CASSQEVPHRDTQYF.

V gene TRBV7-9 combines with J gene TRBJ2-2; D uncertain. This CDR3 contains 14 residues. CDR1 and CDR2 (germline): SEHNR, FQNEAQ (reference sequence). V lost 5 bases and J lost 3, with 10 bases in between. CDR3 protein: CASSPRRDTGELFF. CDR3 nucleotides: TGTGCCAGCAGCCCCCGACGGGACACCGGGGAGCTGTTTTTT.

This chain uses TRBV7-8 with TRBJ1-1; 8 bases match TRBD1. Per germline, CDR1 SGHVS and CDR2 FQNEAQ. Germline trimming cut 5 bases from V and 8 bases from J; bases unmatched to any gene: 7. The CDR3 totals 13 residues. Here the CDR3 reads CASSIGQGLEAFF. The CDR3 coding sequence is TGTGCCAGCAGCATAGGACAGGGTCTGGAAGCTTTCTTT. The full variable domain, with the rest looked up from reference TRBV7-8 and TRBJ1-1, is GAGVSQSPRYKVAKRGQDVALRCDPISGHVSLFWYQQALGQGPEFLTYFQNEAQLDKSGLPSDRFFAERPEGSVSTLKIQRTQQEDSAVYLCASSIGQGLEAFFGQGTRLTVV.

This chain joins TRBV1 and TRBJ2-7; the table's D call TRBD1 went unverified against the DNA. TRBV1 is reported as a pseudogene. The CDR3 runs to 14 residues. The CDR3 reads CTSSRRDRGHEQYF. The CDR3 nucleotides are TGCACCAGCAGCCGGAGGGACAGGGGGCACGAGCAGTACTTC.

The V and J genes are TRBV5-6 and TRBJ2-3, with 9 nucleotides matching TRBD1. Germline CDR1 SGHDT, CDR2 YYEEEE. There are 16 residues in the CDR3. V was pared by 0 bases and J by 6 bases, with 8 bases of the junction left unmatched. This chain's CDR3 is CASSLEGWTGVDTQYF. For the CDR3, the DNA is TGTGCCAGCAGCTTGGAAGGATGGACAGGGGTGGATACGCAGTATTTT.

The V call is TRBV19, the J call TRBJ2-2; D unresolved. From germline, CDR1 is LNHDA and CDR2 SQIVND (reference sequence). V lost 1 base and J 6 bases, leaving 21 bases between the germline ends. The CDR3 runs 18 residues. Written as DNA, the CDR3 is TGTGCCAGTAGTATAGCCCATAAGGGAACACTAAGGGCCGGGGAGCTGTTTTTT. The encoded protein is CASSIAHKGTLRAGELFF.

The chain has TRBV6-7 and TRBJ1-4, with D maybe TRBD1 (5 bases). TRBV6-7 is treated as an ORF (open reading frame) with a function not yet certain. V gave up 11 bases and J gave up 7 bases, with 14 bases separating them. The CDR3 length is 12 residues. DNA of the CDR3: TGTGCCGGGAAGCAGGGTACTGAAAAACTGTTTTTT. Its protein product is CAGKQGTEKLFF.

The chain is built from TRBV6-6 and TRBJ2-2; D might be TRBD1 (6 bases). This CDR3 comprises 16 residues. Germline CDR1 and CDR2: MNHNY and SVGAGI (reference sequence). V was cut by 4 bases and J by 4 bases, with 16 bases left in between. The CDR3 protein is CASSSGTGQSTGELFF. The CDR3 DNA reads TGTGCCAGCAGTTCCGGAACGGGACAAAGCACCGGGGAGCTGTTTTTT.

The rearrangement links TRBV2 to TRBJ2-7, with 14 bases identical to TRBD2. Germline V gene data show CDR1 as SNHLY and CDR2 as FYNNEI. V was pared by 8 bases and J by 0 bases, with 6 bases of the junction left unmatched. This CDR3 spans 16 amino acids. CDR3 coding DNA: TGTGCCAGCCCGACTAGCGGGAGGGGGAGCTCCTACGAGCAGTACTTC. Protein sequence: CASPTSGRGSSYEQYF.

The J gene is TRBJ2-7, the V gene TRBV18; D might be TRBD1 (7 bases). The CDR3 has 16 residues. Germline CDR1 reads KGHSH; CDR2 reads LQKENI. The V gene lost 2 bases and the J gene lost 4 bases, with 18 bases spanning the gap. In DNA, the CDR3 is TGTGCCAGCTCACCAGGCGGTGCAGGGGGGCCTTACGAGCAGTACTTC. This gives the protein CASSPGGAGGPYEQYF.

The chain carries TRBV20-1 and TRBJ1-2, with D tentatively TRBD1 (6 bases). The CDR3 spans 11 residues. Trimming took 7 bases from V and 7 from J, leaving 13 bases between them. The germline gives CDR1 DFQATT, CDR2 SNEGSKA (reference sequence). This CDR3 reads CSVRQDRGYTF. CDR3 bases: TGCAGTGTTCGACAGGATCGTGGCTACACCTTC.

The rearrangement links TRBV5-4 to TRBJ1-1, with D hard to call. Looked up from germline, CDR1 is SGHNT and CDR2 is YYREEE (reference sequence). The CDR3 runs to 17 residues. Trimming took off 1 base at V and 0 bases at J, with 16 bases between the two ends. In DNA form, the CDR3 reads TGTGCCAGCAGCTTGAGTACGGCATCCTACATGAACACTGAAGCTTTCTTT. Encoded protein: CASSLSTASYMNTEAFF.

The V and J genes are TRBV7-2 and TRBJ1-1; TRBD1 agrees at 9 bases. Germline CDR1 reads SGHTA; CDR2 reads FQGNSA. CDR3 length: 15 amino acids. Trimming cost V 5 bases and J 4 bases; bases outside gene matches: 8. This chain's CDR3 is CASSERGQGATEAFF. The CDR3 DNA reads TGTGCCAGCAGCGAAAGGGGACAGGGTGCCACTGAAGCTTTCTTT.

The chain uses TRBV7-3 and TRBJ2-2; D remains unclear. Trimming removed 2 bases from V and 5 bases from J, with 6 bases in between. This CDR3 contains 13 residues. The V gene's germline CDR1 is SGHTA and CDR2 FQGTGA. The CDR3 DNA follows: TGTGCCAGCAGCTTACGTAATACCGGGGAGCTGTTTTTT. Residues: CASSLRNTGELFF.

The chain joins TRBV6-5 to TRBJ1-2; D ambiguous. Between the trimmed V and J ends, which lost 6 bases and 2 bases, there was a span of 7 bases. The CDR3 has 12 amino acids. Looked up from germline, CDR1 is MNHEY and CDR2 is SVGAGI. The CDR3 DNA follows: TGTGCCAGCAGCCGAAGCAACTATGGCTACACCTTC. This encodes CASSRSNYGYTF.

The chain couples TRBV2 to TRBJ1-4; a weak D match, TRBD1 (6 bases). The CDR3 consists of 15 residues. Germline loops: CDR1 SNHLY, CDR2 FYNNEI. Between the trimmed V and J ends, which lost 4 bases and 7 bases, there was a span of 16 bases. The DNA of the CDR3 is TGTGCCAGCAGTGCCTCCGGGGGGCGCGGTGAAAAACTGTTTTTT. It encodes CASSASGGRGEKLFF.

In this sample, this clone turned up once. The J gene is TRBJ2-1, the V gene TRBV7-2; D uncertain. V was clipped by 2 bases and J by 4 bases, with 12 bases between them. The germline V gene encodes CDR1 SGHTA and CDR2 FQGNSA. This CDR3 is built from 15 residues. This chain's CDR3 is CASSLSPSIYNEQFF. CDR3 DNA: TGTGCCAGCAGCTTATCCCCATCGATATACAATGAGCAGTTCTTC.